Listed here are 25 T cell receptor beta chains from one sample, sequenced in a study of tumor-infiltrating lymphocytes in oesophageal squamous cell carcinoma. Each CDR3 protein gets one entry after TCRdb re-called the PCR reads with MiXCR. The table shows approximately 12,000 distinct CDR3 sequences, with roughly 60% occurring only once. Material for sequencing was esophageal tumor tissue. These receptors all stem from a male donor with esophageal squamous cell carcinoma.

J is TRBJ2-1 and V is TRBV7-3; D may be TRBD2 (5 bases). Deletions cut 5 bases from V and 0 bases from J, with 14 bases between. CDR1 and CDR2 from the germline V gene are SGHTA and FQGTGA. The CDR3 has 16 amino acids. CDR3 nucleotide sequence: TGTGCCAGCAGCACCCGGGGTAGCTTCTCCTACAATGAGCAGTTCTTC. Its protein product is CASSTRGSFSYNEQFF.

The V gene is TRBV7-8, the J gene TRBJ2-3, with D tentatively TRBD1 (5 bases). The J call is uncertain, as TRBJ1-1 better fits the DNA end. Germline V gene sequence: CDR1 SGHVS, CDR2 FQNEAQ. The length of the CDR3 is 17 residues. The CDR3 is CASSLSGRTQIWTEAFF. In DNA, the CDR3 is TGTGCCAGCAGCTTAAGCGGGCGGACACAAATCTGGACTGAAGCTTTCTTT.

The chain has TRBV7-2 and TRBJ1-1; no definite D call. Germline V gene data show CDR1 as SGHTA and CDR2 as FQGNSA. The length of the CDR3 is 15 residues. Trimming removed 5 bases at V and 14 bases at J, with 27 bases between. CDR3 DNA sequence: TGTGCCAGCAGCCCAATAGCGGGAAAGGGAGTTGAGCAGTTCTTT. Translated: CASSPIAGKGVEQFF.

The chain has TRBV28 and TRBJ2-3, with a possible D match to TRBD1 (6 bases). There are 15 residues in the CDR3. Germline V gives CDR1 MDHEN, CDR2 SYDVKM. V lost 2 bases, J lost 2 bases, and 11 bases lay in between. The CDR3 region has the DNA TGTGCCAGCAGTTTAGTGCAGGGACACACAGATACGCAGTATTTT. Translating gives CASSLVQGHTDTQYF.

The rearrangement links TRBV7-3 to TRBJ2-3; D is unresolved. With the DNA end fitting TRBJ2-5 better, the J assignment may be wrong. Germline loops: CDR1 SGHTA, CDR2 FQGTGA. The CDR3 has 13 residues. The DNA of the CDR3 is TGTGCCAGCAGCTTGATTAGTCAAGAGACCCAGTACTTC. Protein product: CASSLISQETQYF.

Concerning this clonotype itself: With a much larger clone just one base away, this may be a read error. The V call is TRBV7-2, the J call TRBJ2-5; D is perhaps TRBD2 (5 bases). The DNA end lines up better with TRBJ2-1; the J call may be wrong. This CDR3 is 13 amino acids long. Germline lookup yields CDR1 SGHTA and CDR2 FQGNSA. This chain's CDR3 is CASSPTRAYEQFF. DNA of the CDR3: TGTGCCAGCAGCCCAACGAGGGCCTACGAGCAGTTCTTC.

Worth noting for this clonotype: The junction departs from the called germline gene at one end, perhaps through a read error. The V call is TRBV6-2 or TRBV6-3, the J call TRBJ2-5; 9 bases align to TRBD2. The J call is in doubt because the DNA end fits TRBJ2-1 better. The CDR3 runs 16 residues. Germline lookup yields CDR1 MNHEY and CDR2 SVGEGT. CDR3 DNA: TGTGCCAGCCCCCCTTTACTAGCGGGCTCAATGAATGGGCAGTTCTTC. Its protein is CASPPLLAGSMNGQFF.

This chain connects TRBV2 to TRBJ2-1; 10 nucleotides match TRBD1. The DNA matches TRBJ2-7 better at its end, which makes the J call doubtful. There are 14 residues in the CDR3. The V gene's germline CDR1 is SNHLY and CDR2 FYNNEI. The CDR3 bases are TGTGCCAGCAGTGGGGGACAGGGGTCGAGCGAGCAGTACTTC. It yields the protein CASSGGQGSSEQYF.

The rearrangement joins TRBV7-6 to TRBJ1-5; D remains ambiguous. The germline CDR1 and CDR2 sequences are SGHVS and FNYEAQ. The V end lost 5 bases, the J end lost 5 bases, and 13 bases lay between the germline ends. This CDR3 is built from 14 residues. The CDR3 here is CASSPDLWDQPQHF. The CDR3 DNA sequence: TGTGCCAGCAGCCCTGATCTGTGGGATCAGCCCCAGCATTTT.

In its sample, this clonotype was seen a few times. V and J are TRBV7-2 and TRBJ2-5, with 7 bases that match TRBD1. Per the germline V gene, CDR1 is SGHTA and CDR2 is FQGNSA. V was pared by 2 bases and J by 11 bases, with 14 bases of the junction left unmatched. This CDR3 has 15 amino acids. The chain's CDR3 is CASSLRTGRNDEQYF. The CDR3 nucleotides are TGTGCCAGCAGCTTAAGGACAGGCCGTAACGATGAGCAGTACTTC. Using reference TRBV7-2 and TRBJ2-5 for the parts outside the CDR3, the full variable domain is GAGVSQSPSNKVTEKGKDVELRCDPISGHTALYWYRQSLGQGLEFLIYFQGNSAPDKSGLPSDRFSAERTGGSVSTLTIQRTQQEDSAVYLCASSLRTGRNDEQYFGPGTRLLVL.

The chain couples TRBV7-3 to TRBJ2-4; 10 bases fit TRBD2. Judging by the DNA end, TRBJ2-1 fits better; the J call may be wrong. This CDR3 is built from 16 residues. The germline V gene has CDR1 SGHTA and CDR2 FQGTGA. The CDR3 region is CASSLGSSGGHDEQFF. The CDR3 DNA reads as TGTGCCAGCAGCTTAGGATCTAGCGGGGGACACGATGAGCAGTTCTTC.

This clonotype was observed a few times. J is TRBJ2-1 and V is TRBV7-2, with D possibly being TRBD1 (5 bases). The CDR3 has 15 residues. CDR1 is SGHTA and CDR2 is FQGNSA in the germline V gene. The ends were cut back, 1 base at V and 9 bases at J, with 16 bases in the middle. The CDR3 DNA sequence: TGTGCCAGCAGCTTAGACTCCCCGCCAAGGGGTGAGCAGTTCTTC. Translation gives CASSLDSPPRGEQFF.

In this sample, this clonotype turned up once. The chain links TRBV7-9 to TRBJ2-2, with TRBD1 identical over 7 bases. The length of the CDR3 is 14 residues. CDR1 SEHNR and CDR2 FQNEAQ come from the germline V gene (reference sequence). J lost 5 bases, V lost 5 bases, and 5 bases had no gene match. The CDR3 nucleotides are TGTGCCAGCAGCCCCGACAGGGCGACCGGGGAGCTGTTTTTT. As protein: CASSPDRATGELFF.

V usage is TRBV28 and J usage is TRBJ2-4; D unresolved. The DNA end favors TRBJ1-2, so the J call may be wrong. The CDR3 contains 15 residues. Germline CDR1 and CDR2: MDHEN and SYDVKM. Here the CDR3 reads CASSAVGVLRDGYTF. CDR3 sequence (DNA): TGTGCCAGCAGTGCCGTCGGGGTCCTGCGGGATGGCTACACCTTC.

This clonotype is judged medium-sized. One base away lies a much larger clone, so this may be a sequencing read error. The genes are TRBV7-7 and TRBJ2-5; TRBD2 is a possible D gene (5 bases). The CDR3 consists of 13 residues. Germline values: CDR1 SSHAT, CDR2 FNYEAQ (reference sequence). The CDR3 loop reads CASSFPGKNEQYF. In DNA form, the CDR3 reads TGTGCTAGCAGCTTCCCCGGGAAAAATGAGCAGTACTTC.

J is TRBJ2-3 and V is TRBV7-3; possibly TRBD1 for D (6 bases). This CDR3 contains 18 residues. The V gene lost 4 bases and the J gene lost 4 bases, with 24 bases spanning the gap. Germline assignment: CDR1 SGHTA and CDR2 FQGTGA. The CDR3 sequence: CASSSPNSRGHFADTQYF. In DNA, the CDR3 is TGTGCCAGCAGCTCTCCCAACTCGAGGGGACATTTCGCAGATACGCAGTATTTT.

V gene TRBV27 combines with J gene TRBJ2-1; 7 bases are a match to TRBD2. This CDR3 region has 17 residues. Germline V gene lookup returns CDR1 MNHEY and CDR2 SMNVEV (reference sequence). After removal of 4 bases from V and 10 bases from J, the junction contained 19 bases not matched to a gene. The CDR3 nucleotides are TGTGCCAGCAGTTGGGAGGTCAGGACTAGAGTTTCCGGCGAGCAGTTCTTC. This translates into CASSWEVRTRVSGEQFF.

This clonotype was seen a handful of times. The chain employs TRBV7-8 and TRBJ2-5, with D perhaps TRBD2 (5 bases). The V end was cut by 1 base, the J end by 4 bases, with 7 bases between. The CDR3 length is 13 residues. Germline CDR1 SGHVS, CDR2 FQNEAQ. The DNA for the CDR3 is TGTGCCAGCAGCTTAGGGGAGAGAGAGACCCAGTACTTC. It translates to CASSLGERETQYF.

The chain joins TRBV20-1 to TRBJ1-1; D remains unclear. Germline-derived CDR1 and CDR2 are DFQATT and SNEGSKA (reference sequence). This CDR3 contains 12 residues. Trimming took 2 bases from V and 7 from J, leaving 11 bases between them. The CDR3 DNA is TGCAGTGCTAGATGGGCTGTCGGTGAAGCTTTCTTT. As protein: CSARWAVGEAFF.

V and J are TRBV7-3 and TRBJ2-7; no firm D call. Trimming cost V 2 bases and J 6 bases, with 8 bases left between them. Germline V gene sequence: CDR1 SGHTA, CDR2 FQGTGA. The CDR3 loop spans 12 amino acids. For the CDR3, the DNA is TGTGCCAGCAGCTTAGAATGGGCCGAGCAGTACTTC. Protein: CASSLEWAEQYF.

CDR3 protein: CASSSYGDTQYF. Here the CDR3 DNA reads TGTGCCAGCAGCTCCTACGGGGATACGCAGTATTTT. The chain joins TRBV7-8 to TRBJ2-3; D not certain. V lost 4 bases, J lost 6 bases, and 8 bases lay in between. The CDR3 runs 12 residues. The germline gives CDR1 SGHVS, CDR2 FQNEAQ.

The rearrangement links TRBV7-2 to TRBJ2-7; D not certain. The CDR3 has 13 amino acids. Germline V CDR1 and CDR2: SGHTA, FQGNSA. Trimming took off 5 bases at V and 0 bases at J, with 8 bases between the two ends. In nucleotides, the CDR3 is TGTGCCAGCAGCCGAGGCAACTCCTACGAGCAGTACTTC. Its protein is CASSRGNSYEQYF.

CDR3 loop: CASSYGRWRGGRDYNEQFF. CDR3 nucleotides: TGTGCCAGCAGTTACGGAAGGTGGCGGGGCGGGAGGGACTACAATGAGCAGTTCTTC. The chain uses TRBV6-8 and TRBJ2-3, with 9 nucleotides matching TRBD2. With the DNA end fitting TRBJ2-1 better, the J assignment may be wrong. This CDR3 contains 19 residues. Looked up from germline, CDR1 is MNHGY and CDR2 is SAAAGT.

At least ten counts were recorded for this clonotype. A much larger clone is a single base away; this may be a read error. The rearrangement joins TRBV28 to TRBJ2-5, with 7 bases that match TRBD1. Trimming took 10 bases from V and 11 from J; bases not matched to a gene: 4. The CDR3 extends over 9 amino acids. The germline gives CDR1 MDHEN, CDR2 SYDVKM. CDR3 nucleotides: TGTGCCACCCCGGGACAGCAGTACTTC. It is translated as CATPGQQYF.

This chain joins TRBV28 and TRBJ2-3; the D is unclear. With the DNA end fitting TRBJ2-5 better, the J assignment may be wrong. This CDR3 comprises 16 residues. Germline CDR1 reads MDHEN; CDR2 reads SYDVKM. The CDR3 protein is CASSGGPAVYQETQYF. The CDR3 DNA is TGTGCCAGCAGTGGCGGTCCAGCCGTTTACCAAGAGACCCAGTACTTC.